The next 15 T cell receptor beta chains were all read from a single sample in a study of T-cell reconstitution after alpha-beta-depleted transplantation in children. For TCRbeta, the library was prepared with unique molecular identifiers. MiXCR was run by TCRdb on the PCR reads, yielding one entry per CDR3 protein. There are approximately 340,000 distinct CDR3 sequences in the sample; about 9.4% occur only once, and 2% to 3% lies in the top ten. Sequenced here: PBMCs from the stem cell graft donor, sampled from the stem cell graft. The receptors here all came from a human donor who donated a stem cell graft to a child with acute lymphoblastic leukemia.

The table lists this clonotype with a few counts. The chain has TRBV4-1 and TRBJ1-1; a possible D gene is TRBD1 (6 bases). The CDR3 is 15 amino acids. V lost 0 bases, J lost 1 base, and 9 bases lay in between. CDR1 MGHRA and CDR2 YSYEKL come from the germline V gene. The CDR3 DNA reads TGCGCCAGCAGCCAAGAGTCGACAGGGAACACTGAAGCTTTCTTT. Protein product: CASSQESTGNTEAFF.

The V and J genes are TRBV3-1 and TRBJ1-2; TRBD1 agrees at 7 bases. Germline V gives CDR1 LGHDT, CDR2 YNNKEL (reference sequence). This CDR3 is built from 16 residues. The trim removed 0 bases at V and 5 bases at J, leaving 9 bases unmatched. CDR3 loop: CASSQDYYDREYGYTF. As DNA, the CDR3 is TGTGCCAGCAGCCAAGATTACTACGACAGGGAATATGGCTACACCTTC.

This clonotype was counted a few times. The CDR3 here is CAISESGEPYSNQPQHF. For the CDR3, the DNA is TGTGCCATCAGTGAGTCTGGGGAGCCGTATAGCAATCAGCCCCAGCATTTT. V is TRBV10-3 and J is TRBJ1-5; the D is unclear. The CDR3 has 17 amino acids. V dropped 0 bases and J dropped 0 bases, with 12 bases sitting between them. Germline CDR1 ENHRY, CDR2 SYGVKD.

This clonotype was counted between two and nine times. The V gene is TRBV3-1, the J gene TRBJ2-1; D remains unclear. The CDR3 loop spans 13 amino acids. The V gene's germline CDR1 is LGHDT and CDR2 YNNKEL (reference sequence). The ends were cut back, 2 bases at V and 5 bases at J, with 7 bases in the middle. The DNA for the CDR3 is TGTGCCAGCAGCCAATCCCTCGACAATGAGCAGTTCTTC. Amino acid sequence: CASSQSLDNEQFF.

This clonotype has at least ten counts. The J gene is TRBJ2-7, the V gene TRBV6-1; D gene unclear. Germline-derived CDR1 and CDR2 are MNHNS and SASEGT. V shed 5 bases and J shed 0 bases, with 14 bases lying between them. CDR3 length: 15 residues. The CDR3 here is CASSRRLGSSYEQYF. The DNA of the CDR3 is TGTGCCAGCAGTAGACGGCTCGGGTCCTCCTACGAGCAGTACTTC.

This clonotype has only a few counts. This chain links TRBV5-1 with TRBJ2-3, with 10 bases matching TRBD1. The CDR3 consists of 15 residues. Germline-derived CDR1 and CDR2 are SGHRS and YFSETQ. J gave up 4 bases and V 2 bases, and 4 bases lay outside the gene matches. The CDR3 DNA is TGCGCCAGCAGCTTCGGGACAGGGGTCGCAGATACGCAGTATTTT. Its protein product is CASSFGTGVADTQYF.

In its sample, this clonotype was seen a few times. This sequence joins TRBV6-1 and TRBJ2-5; the match to TRBD1 covers 10 bases. J lost 4 bases, V lost 0 bases, and 2 bases had no gene match. Germline CDR1 and CDR2: MNHNS and SASEGT. The CDR3 extends over 15 amino acids. The CDR3 loop is CASSEAWTGGETQYF. Here the CDR3 DNA reads TGTGCCAGCAGTGAAGCATGGACAGGGGGAGAGACCCAGTACTTC.

The chain combines TRBV4-3 with TRBJ1-1; D is unresolved. Trimming shortened V by 4 bases and J by 0 bases, and 12 bases separated the two germline ends. Germline V gene lookup returns CDR1 LGHNA and CDR2 YSLEER. The CDR3 sequence is 15 residues long. The chain's CDR3 is CASSPSTVMNTEAFF. In DNA form, the CDR3 reads TGCGCCAGCAGCCCCTCCACCGTAATGAACACTGAAGCTTTCTTT.

This clonotype was counted many times. The gene calls are TRBV11-1 and TRBJ1-1; 10 nucleotides match TRBD1. This CDR3 has 18 amino acids. Germline lookup yields CDR1 SGHAT and CDR2 FQDESV (reference sequence). The V segment lost 3 bases and the J segment 1 base; nucleotides outside the gene matches: 11. CDR3 sequence (DNA): TGTGCCAGCAGCTTCCCCGACAGGGGGCTCAACCCGAACACTGAAGCTTTCTTT. Encoded protein: CASSFPDRGLNPNTEAFF.

This sequence joins TRBV27 and TRBJ2-7, with 7 bases fitting TRBD2. Germline V gene lookup returns CDR1 MNHEY and CDR2 SMNVEV (reference sequence). The CDR3 is 12 residues long. Trimming removed 7 bases from V and 4 bases from J; junction bases left unmatched: 4. The CDR3 region is CASIGLGYEQYF. Here the CDR3 DNA reads TGTGCCAGCATTGGACTAGGGTACGAGCAGTACTTC.

This clonotype was detected only a few times. The chain employs TRBV6-1 and TRBJ2-7, with D possibly TRBD2 on 6 matching bases. Germline values: CDR1 MNHNS, CDR2 SASEGT. V lost 6 bases and J lost 3, with 18 bases in between. The CDR3 runs 15 residues. The CDR3: CASSLVGGSIYEQYF. The CDR3 DNA follows: TGTGCCAGCAGCCTCGTTGGAGGGAGTATCTACGAGCAGTACTTC.

This clonotype was counted only a few times. This chain links TRBV7-4 with TRBJ2-3, with 7 bases identical to TRBD1. V gave up 5 bases and J gave up 1 base; unmatched junction bases: 15. CDR1 SGHVT and CDR2 SQSDAQ come from the germline V gene. The length of the CDR3 is 18 residues. CDR3 sequence (DNA): TGTGCCAGCAGCATCGACAGGGCGTTCATGTCGGGCACAGATACGCAGTATTTT. It specifies CASSIDRAFMSGTDTQYF.

This chain connects TRBV7-2 to TRBJ2-7, with a possible D match to TRBD1 (6 bases). This CDR3 region has 14 residues. V was pared by 2 bases and J by 2 bases, with 10 bases between. Germline CDR1 and CDR2: SGHTA and FQGNSA. CDR3 in amino acids: CASSLYRATYEQYF. DNA for the CDR3: TGTGCCAGCAGCTTATACAGGGCCACCTACGAGCAGTACTTC.

This clonotype was seen ten or more times. This chain joins TRBV18 and TRBJ2-7; the match to TRBD2 covers 11 bases. Germline V gene data show CDR1 as KGHSH and CDR2 as LQKENI. This CDR3 is built from 15 residues. Trimming took 6 bases from V and 2 from J; bases not matched to a gene: 6. The CDR3 loop reads CASSETSGSPYEQYF. CDR3 in DNA: TGTGCCAGCTCCGAAACTAGCGGGAGTCCCTACGAGCAGTACTTC.

The table lists this clonotype with many counts. The rearrangement links TRBV28 to TRBJ1-6; D is uncertain. The germline V gene has CDR1 MDHEN and CDR2 SYDVKM. Trimming left V 4 bases short and J 6 bases short, with 13 bases between. The CDR3 has 15 residues. CDR3 in amino acids: CASSYPGSLNSPLHF. As DNA, the CDR3 is TGTGCCAGCAGTTACCCGGGATCCCTTAATTCACCCCTCCACTTT.